The entry that follows covers one TCR beta chain sequence. MiXCR was run by TCRdb on the 5' RACE reads, yielding one entry per CDR3 protein. The table includes some 590,000 distinct CDR3 sequences, 9.5% to 10% detected once. This sample was included in a study of identical twins. These data were also reused for a study on yellow fever vaccine responses in identical twins.

This clonotype was sampled from a woman between 18 and 30 years old in good health. Material for sequencing was PBMCs.

CDR3 coding DNA: TGTGCCAGCAGCTTAGACAGACTAGCGGGGTGGTACAATGAGCAGTTCTTC. It translates to CASSLDRLAGWYNEQFF. This chain uses TRBV11-2 with TRBJ2-1, with 11 nucleotides matching TRBD2. The CDR3 extends over 17 amino acids. The germline V gene encodes CDR1 SGHAT and CDR2 FQNNGV. After removal of 0 bases from V and 4 bases from J, the junction contained 5 bases not matched to a gene. Based on the CDR3 plus reference TRBV11-2 and TRBJ2-1, the full variable domain is EAGVAQSPRYKIIEKRQSVAFWCNPISGHATLYWYQQILGQGPKLLIQFQNNGVVDDSQLPKDRFSAERLKGVDSTLKIQPAKLEDSAVYLCASSLDRLAGWYNEQFFGPGTRLTVL.